This T cell receptor (beta chain) came from a study of T-cell reconstitution after alpha-beta-depleted transplantation in children. This clonotype was counted many times. Trimming removed 5 bases from V and 1 base from J, with 15 bases in between. This CDR3 has 15 amino acids. Researchers prepared the TCRbeta library using unique molecular identifiers, the study reports. TCRdb analysed the PCR reads with MiXCR anew, one entry per CDR3 protein. Here the sample spans roughly 180,000 distinct CDR3 sequences, roughly 14% being singletons. Here the sequenced sample was PBMCs from the stem cell graft donor, taken from the stem cell graft. This clonotype was sampled from a human donor who donated a stem cell graft to a child with acute lymphoblastic leukemia. This chain joins TRBV12-3 or TRBV12-4 and TRBJ2-7; perhaps D is TRBD1 or TRBD2 (5 bases each). In nucleotides, the CDR3 is TGTGCCAGCAGTGCGAGCAGGGACCCTTCCTACGAGCAGTACTTC. This codes for CASSASRDPSYEQYF.